What follows are 10 T cell receptor beta chains derived from one specimen sequenced in a study of CD8+CD57+ T cells in acquired aplastic anemia. Profiling of TCR beta VDJ combinations and CDR3 sequences used genomic DNA as template. TCRdb called the reads again in MiXCR, with one record for every CDR3 protein. The table lists about 180,000 distinct CDR3 sequences, less than 50% of them singletons. Sequenced patients had shown CD8+CD57+ cell expansion by flow cytometry. The sequenced sample consisted of sorted CD4+, CD8+, or CD8+CD57+ T cells (not recorded which) from PBMCs. These receptors all come from a human donor with aplastic anemia.

This chain joins TRBV11-2 and TRBJ1-1, with 7 nucleotides matching TRBD1. The junction had 19 bases not matched to a gene; V was cut back by 9 bases and J by 6 bases. Per germline, CDR1 SGHAT and CDR2 FQNNGV. The CDR3 spans 16 residues. The CDR3 nucleotides read TGTGCCAGTCGGAACCGGGACAGCCTGACTTTCGCTGAAGCTTTCTTT. Translated, it gives CASRNRDSLTFAEAFF.

This sequence joins TRBV2 and TRBJ2-4, with a tentative D call TRBD2 (6 bases). CDR1 and CDR2 from the germline V gene are SNHLY and FYNNEI. The CDR3 consists of 12 residues. Trimming removed 6 bases at V and 16 bases at J, with 19 bases between. The CDR3, as DNA: TGTGCCAGCAGCATCCCCGGTAGCGGAAGATACTTC. It translates to CASSIPGSGRYF.

The chain is built from TRBV29-1 and TRBJ1-2; TRBD1 agrees at 7 bases. Germline values: CDR1 SQVTM, CDR2 ANQGSEA. The CDR3 length is 14 residues. Trimming at V came to 3 bases and at J to 7 bases, leaving 11 bases not matched to a gene. CDR3 nucleotides: TGCAGCGTTGAGGGGGACAGCCTAAAGGGTGGCTACACCTTC. Protein sequence: CSVEGDSLKGGYTF.

Details on this clonotype: Since a much larger clone is just one base distant, this may be a read error. The chain couples TRBV10-3 to TRBJ2-7, with 8 nucleotides matching TRBD1. The CDR3 has 15 amino acids. Trimming took 5 bases from V and 3 from J; bases not matched to a gene: 9. CDR1 is ENHRY and CDR2 is SYGVKD in the germline V gene. CDR3 loop: CAISSAGTGNYEQYF. The CDR3 bases are TGTGCCATCAGTTCCGCCGGGACAGGTAACTACGAGCAGTACTTC.

With regard to this clonotype: One end of the junction does not line up with germline, which may come from a read error. The chain employs TRBV25-1 and TRBJ1-4, with D unresolved. CDR1 is MGHDK and CDR2 is SYGVNS in the germline V gene. CDR3 size: 14 residues. The CDR3, as DNA: TGTGCCAGCGGAAACAGAGCAACTAATGAGAAACTGTTTTTT. Protein: CASGNRATNEKLFF.

V is TRBV5-1 and J is TRBJ2-7; TRBD2 matches at 9 bases. The germline V gene encodes CDR1 SGHRS and CDR2 YFSETQ. V was pared by 0 bases and J by 5 bases, with 6 bases of the junction left unmatched. The length of the CDR3 is 15 residues. The CDR3 nucleotides read TGCGCCAGCAGCTTGGATAGCGGGGGTGTCAACGAGCAGTACTTC. This codes for CASSLDSGGVNEQYF.

This clonotype was observed a few times. The chain recombines TRBV19 with TRBJ1-1; D may be TRBD1 (5 bases). Deletions cut 11 bases from V and 6 bases from J, with 19 bases between. The length of the CDR3 is 13 residues. Germline values: CDR1 LNHDA, CDR2 SQIVND (reference sequence). The CDR3 here is CAWRFPGGAEAFF. The CDR3 DNA follows: TGTGCCTGGAGATTCCCCGGAGGGGCTGAAGCTTTCTTT.

This clonotype was observed many times. The rearrangement uses TRBV7-9 and TRBJ1-5; possible D gene TRBD1, 6 bases. Germline V gene sequence: CDR1 SEHNR, CDR2 FQNEAQ (reference sequence). The V gene lost 5 bases and the J gene lost 1 base, with 9 bases spanning the gap. The CDR3 runs 14 residues. CDR3 sequence: CASSKTGSNQPQHF. The CDR3 DNA reads TGTGCCAGCAGCAAGACAGGAAGCAATCAGCCCCAGCATTTT.

A remark on this clonotype: This CDR3 fails to terminate in the conserved phenylalanine or tryptophan, so it likely reflects a read error. V gene TRBV11-2 combines with J gene TRBJ1-1; the D gene is possibly TRBD1 (5 bases). V shed 3 bases and J shed 1 base, with 21 bases lying between them. This CDR3 comprises 18 residues. Per the germline V gene, CDR1 is SGHAT and CDR2 is FQNNGV. The CDR3 is CASSLRPQGHLGNTEAFI. DNA of the CDR3: TGTGCCAGCAGCTTGAGACCCCAGGGCCACTTAGGGAACACTGAAGCTTTCATT.

The chain is built from TRBV4-3 and TRBJ1-6; D ambiguous. The germline gives CDR1 LGHNA, CDR2 YSLEER. V was cut by 1 base and J by 2 bases, with 9 bases left in between. The CDR3 runs 16 residues. The CDR3 DNA reads as TGCGCCAGCAGCCAAGGTCGGGTTACCTATAATTCACCCCTCCACTTT. Its protein is CASSQGRVTYNSPLHF.